This T cell receptor beta chain was sequenced in a study of cytomegalovirus exposure and HLA in healthy donors. Researchers ran the PCR with 60 Vbeta and 13 Jbeta primers. Per the study methods: Roughly 11 million shared chains were among the 60 million to 80 million unique TCR beta chains that a later analysis counted. The repertoire was sequenced with immunoSEQ multiplex PCR; TCRdb's copy has only in-frame clones and lacks some. D and trimming were read from the DNA, whereas the V and J calls and clone size are those reported in that table. The sample lists about 130,000 clones; roughly 75% were seen once. Study-level findings and limits: One later analysis reportedly identified an Asian-associated ancestry cluster that showed fewer N-insertions than the roughly 720-donor mean.

On this clone: The antigen is unknown.

The J segment lost 0 bases and the V segment lost 7 bases, leaving 1 base of the junction unmatched. From germline, CDR1 is SNHLY and CDR2 FYNNEI. The CDR3 contains 13 residues. The clonotype comes from a woman aged 45-65 years in good health and CMV-seronegative. The sequencing input was PBMCs. J is TRBJ2-3 and V is TRBV2, with 7 bases matching TRBD2. The DNA of the CDR3 is TGTGCCAGCAATAGCGGGAGCACAGATACGCAGTATTTT. Amino acids: CASNSGSTDTQYF.